The rows below give T cell receptor beta chains drawn from one sample of a study of cytomegalovirus exposure and HLA in healthy donors. Data came from immunoSEQ multiplex PCR; TCRdb stores just in-frame clones and leaves some out. The table lists 110,000 to 150,000 clones, more than 85% of them singletons. The sample was PBMCs. These receptors all come from a man aged 18 to 35 in good health and CMV-seronegative. Each CDR3 is given with its conserved first and last residue. D genes are given only for firm matches. Some rows have no size entry. The others give once, few or many, or a class for an expanded clone.

v_gene	abundance	j_gene	d_gene	CDR3aa	CDR3nt
TRBV19	once	TRBJ1-5	.	CASSPIGETNQPQHF	TGTGCCAGTAGCCCCATCGGGGAGACCAATCAGCCCCAGCATTTT
TRBV7-2	.	TRBJ2-5	.	CASTQGETQYF	TGTGCCAGCACCCAGGGGGAGACCCAGTACTTC
TRBV2	.	TRBJ1-2	.	CASIRRGVSGYTF	TGTGCCAGCATACGTCGGGGGGTTTCTGGCTACACCTTC
TRBV29-1	.	TRBJ2-3	TRBD2	CSVEGLAGGLVDTQYF	TGCAGCGTCGAAGGACTAGCGGGGGGGCTGGTAGATACGCAGTATTTT
TRBV6-5	.	TRBJ1-1	TRBD1	CASSRRTGGNTEAFF	TGTGCCAGCAGTCGGCGGACAGGGGGGAACACTGAAGCTTTCTTT
TRBV5-1	once	TRBJ1-1	.	CASSPDSGTEAFF	TGCGCCAGCAGCCCCGACTCGGGCACTGAAGCTTTCTTT
TRBV7-2	.	TRBJ2-3	TRBD2	CASSLTGGAGDTQYF	TGTGCCAGCAGCTTAACGGGAGGGGCGGGAGATACGCAGTATTTT
TRBV14	.	TRBJ2-7	.	CASSQDRRGLEQYF	TGTGCCAGCAGCCAAGACAGGAGAGGGCTCGAGCAGTACTTC
TRBV27	.	TRBJ2-1	TRBD2	CASSLGTTNEQFF	TGTGCCAGCAGTTTGGGGACTACTAATGAGCAGTTCTTC
TRBV7-8	.	TRBJ2-5	TRBD1	CASSLRRLPGQVGETQYF	TGTGCCAGCAGCTTACGCCGTCTTCCAGGACAGGTCGGAGAGACCCAGTACTTC
TRBV30	.	TRBJ1-1	TRBD1	CAWNLYDRVGTEAFF	TGTGCCTGGAATCTTTACGACAGGGTGGGAACTGAAGCTTTCTTT
TRBV6-1	.	TRBJ2-3	TRBD2	CASKLAGGFSDTQYF	TGTGCCAGCAAACTAGCGGGGGGGTTCTCAGATACGCAGTATTTT
TRBV11-2	few	TRBJ1-6	.	CASSLGSSPLHF	TGTGCCAGCAGCTTAGGTAGTTCACCCCTCCACTTT
TRBV6-1	.	TRBJ2-7	.	CASSDFNTLPSYEQYF	TGTGCCAGCAGTGATTTTAACACATTACCATCCTACGAGCAGTACTTC
TRBV6-5	.	TRBJ1-4	.	CASSYSGDMQLFF	TGTGCCAGCAGTTACTCAGGGGACATGCAACTGTTTTTT
TRBV6-5	once	TRBJ1-2	.	CASTPLGGVKDGYTF	TGTGCCAGCACTCCACTTGGGGGCGTGAAGGATGGCTACACCTTC
TRBV5-1	.	TRBJ2-3	TRBD2	CASSLFQRGGTDTQYF	TGCGCCAGCAGCTTGTTCCAGCGGGGGGGGACAGATACGCAGTATTTT
TRBV9	once	TRBJ2-3	TRBD2	CASSVATWSGEDTQYF	TGTGCCAGCAGCGTAGCTACGTGGAGCGGGGAAGATACGCAGTATTTT
TRBV29-1	.	TRBJ1-2	.	CSVEDPGELRGYTF	TGCAGCGTTGAAGATCCAGGGGAATTGAGAGGCTACACCTTC
TRBV5-6	.	TRBJ2-7	TRBD2	CASSLGGSSYEQYF	TGTGCCAGCAGCTTGGGCGGGAGCTCCTACGAGCAGTACTTC
TRBV19	.	TRBJ2-5	.	CASSGRGGQETQYF	TGTGCCAGTAGTGGCAGGGGAGGGCAAGAGACCCAGTACTTC
TRBV7-3	.	TRBJ2-7	.	CASSLTGQGDEQYF	TGTGCCAGCAGCCTCACGGGACAAGGGGACGAGCAGTACTTC
TRBV5-1	.	TRBJ1-2	.	CASSPETFRDTGYTF	TGCGCCAGCAGCCCCGAGACTTTCCGGGACACAGGCTACACCTTC
TRBV5-4	.	TRBJ1-2	.	CASSLAQPIYGYTF	TGTGCCAGCAGCTTAGCACAGCCGATCTATGGCTACACCTTC
TRBV7-9	.	TRBJ1-2	.	CASSAGVYGYTF	TGTGCCAGCAGCGCGGGCGTCTATGGCTACACCTTC
TRBV18	.	TRBJ2-1	TRBD1	CASTAGTGTYNEQFF	TGTGCCAGCACGGCGGGGACAGGGACCTACAATGAGCAGTTCTTC